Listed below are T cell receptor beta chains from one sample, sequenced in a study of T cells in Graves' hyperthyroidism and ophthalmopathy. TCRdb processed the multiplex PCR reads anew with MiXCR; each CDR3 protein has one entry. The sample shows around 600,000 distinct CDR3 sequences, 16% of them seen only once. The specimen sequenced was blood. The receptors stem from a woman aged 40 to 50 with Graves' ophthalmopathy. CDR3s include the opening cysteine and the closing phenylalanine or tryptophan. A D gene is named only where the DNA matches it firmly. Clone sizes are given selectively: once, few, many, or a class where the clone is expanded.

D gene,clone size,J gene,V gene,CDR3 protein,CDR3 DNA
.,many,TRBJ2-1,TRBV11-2,CASSPTISNEQFF,TGTGCCAGCAGCCCGACGATTTCCAATGAGCAGTTCTTC
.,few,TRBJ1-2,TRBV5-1,CASSYTRGEGGYTF,TGTGCCAGCAGTTACACTAGGGGGGAAGGTGGCTACACCTTC
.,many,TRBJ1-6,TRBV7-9,CASSVDLTSSPLHF,TGTGCCAGCAGCGTCGACTTAACCAGTTCACCCCTCCACTTT
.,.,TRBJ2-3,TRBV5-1,CASSLPPLASSSTDTQYF,TGCGCCAGCAGCTTGCCCCCTCTAGCGAGTTCTAGCACAGATACGCAGTATTTT
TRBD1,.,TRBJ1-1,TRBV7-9,CASSLNRGFIVTEAFF,TGTGCCAGCAGCTTGAACAGGGGGTTCATAGTCACTGAAGCTTTCTTT
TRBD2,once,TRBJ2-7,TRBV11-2,CASSSYRLAGGPRRTYEQYF,TGTGCCAGCAGCTCCTACCGACTAGCGGGAGGGCCGAGGAGGACCTACGAGCAGTACTTC
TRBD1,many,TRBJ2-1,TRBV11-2,CASSLERLPGQGGYEQFF,TGTGCCAGCAGCTTAGAAAGGCTCCCGGGACAGGGCGGGTATGAGCAGTTCTTC
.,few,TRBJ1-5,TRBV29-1,CSVEGTGDQPQHF,TGCAGCGTTGAGGGAACCGGCGATCAGCCCCAGCATTTT
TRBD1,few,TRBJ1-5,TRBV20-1,CSASVGTGYYQPQHF,TGCAGTGCTAGTGTGGGGACAGGGTATTATCAGCCCCAGCATTTT
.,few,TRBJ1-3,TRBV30,CAWSVRLAFSGNTIYF,TGTGCCTGGAGTGTACGGTTGGCTTTCTCTGGAAACACCATATATTTT
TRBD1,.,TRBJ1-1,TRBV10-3,CAIREPGQGRTEAFF,TGTGCCATCAGGGAACCGGGACAGGGTAGAACTGAAGCTTTCTTT
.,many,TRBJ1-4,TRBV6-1,CASSDSLDNAKLFF,TGTGCCAGCAGTGATAGTTTGGACAACGCAAAACTGTTTTTT
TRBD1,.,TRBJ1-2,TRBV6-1,CASSPSTGAYGYTF,TGTGCCAGCAGTCCTTCGACAGGGGCCTATGGCTACACCTTC
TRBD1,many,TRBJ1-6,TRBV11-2,CASSLGQGLSPLHF,TGTGCCAGCAGCTTAGGACAGGGTTTGTCACCCCTCCACTTT
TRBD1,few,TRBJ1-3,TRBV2,CASRDRGGAGNTIYF,TGTGCCAGCCGGGACAGGGGGGGAGCTGGAAACACCATATATTTT
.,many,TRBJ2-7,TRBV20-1,CSARDLVTLVVEQYF,TGCAGTGCTAGAGATCTAGTGACTTTAGTGGTCGAGCAGTACTTC
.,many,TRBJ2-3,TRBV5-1,CASSLSPTSTDTQYF,TGCGCCAGCAGCTTGTCCCCGACTAGCACAGATACGCAGTATTTT
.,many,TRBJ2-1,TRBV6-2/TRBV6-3,CASSYTDSYNEQFF,TGTGCCAGCAGTTACACCGATTCCTACAATGAGCAGTTCTTC
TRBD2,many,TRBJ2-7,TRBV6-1,CASSSVGGKVYEQYF,TGTGCCAGCAGTTCGGTCGGGGGGAAGGTTTACGAGCAGTACTTC
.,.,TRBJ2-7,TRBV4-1,CASSQAHRQAYEQYF,TGCGCCAGCAGCCAAGCCCACCGACAGGCTTACGAGCAGTACTTC
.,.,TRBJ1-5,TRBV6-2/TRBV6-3,CASSYGRVPSQPQHF,TGTGCCAGCAGTTACGGTAGGGTTCCGAGTCAGCCCCAGCATTTT
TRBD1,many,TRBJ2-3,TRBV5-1,CASSTGQVSDTQYF,TGCGCCAGCAGCACCGGACAGGTTTCAGATACGCAGTATTTT
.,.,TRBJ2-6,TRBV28,CASSFNPGRSSGANVLTF,TGTGCCAGCAGCTTCAATCCGGGACGGAGCTCTGGGGCCAACGTCCTGACTTTC
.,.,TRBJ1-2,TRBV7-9,CASSLVMRDGYTF,TGTGCCAGCAGCTTAGTGATGAGAGATGGCTACACCTTC
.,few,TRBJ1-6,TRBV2,CASTQRVEGNSPLHF,TGTGCCAGCACCCAGAGGGTGGAGGGGAATTCACCCCTCCACTTT
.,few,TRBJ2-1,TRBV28,CASSFSSNEQFF,TGTGCCAGCAGTTTTTCCAGCAATGAGCAGTTCTTC
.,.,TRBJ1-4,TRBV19,CASSAARTANEKLFF,TGTGCCAGTAGTGCCGCTCGGACAGCTAATGAAAAACTGTTTTTT
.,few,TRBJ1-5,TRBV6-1,CASSAGVSNQPQHF,TGTGCCAGCAGTGCAGGTGTATCTAATCAGCCCCAGCATTTT
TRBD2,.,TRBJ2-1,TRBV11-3,CASSLVSGAPQSEQFF,TGTGCCAGCAGCTTAGTTAGCGGGGCCCCACAGAGTGAGCAGTTCTTC
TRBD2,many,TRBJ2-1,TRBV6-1,CASSESGTRNNEQFF,TGTGCCAGCAGTGAATCCGGGACTAGGAACAATGAGCAGTTCTTC
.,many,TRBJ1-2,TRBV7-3,CASSSSTGDGYTF,TGTGCCAGCAGCTCGTCGACGGGGGATGGCTACACCTTC
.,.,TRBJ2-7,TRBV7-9,CASSFRQTSTYEQYF,TGTGCCAGTAGTTTCCGCCAGACCAGTACCTACGAGCAGTACTTC
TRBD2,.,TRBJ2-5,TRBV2,CASSLYGLAVETQYF,TGTGCCAGCAGTTTATACGGACTAGCCGTAGAGACCCAGTACTTC
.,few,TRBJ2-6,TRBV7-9,CASSQDGSGWANVLTF,TGTGCCAGCAGCCAAGACGGGAGCGGTTGGGCCAACGTCCTGACTTTC
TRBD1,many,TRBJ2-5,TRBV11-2,CASSRGQGRQGETQYF,TGTGCCAGCAGCAGAGGACAGGGACGACAGGGGGAGACCCAGTACTTC
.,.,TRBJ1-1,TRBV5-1,CASSLYAGMNTEAFF,TGCGCCAGCAGCTTGTATGCAGGGATGAACACTGAAGCTTTCTTT
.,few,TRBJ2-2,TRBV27,CASSLWGSTGELFF,TGTGCCAGCAGTTTATGGGGGAGCACCGGGGAGCTGTTTTTT
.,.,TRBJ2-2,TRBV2,CASSEISSGGELFF,TGTGCCAGCAGTGAAATCTCGAGTGGCGGGGAGCTGTTTTTT
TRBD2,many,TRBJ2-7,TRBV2,CASSEGGRAPYEQYF,TGTGCCAGCAGTGAGGGCGGGAGGGCCCCCTACGAGCAGTACTTC
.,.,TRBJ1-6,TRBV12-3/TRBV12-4,CASSLGGGSRGSPLHF,TGTGCCAGCAGTTTAGGAGGGGGGAGTCGTGGGTCACCCCTCCACTTT
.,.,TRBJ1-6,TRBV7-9,CASSLALSALHF,TGTGCCAGCAGCTTAGCGCTCTCTGCCCTCCACTTT
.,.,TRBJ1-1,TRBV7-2,CASSLVPVRLTEAFF,TGTGCCAGCAGCTTAGTGCCAGTTCGTCTAACTGAAGCTTTCTTT
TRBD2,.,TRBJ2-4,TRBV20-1,CSARVQGLAGGVKNIQYF,TGCAGTGCTAGAGTTCAGGGACTAGCGGGGGGGGTCAAAAACATTCAGTACTTC
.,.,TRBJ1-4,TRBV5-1,CASSLGLYATNEKLFF,TGCGCCAGCAGCTTGGGACTGTATGCAACTAATGAAAAACTGTTTTTT
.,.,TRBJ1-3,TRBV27,CASSLSSYSGNTIYF,TGTGCCAGCAGTTTATCCTCCTACTCTGGAAACACCATATATTTT
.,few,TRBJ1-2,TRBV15,CATSRASGGGYTF,TGTGCCACCAGCAGAGCCTCGGGCGGGGGCTACACCTTC
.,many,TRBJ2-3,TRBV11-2,CASSRGWDTQYF,TGTGCCAGCAGCCGTGGTTGGGATACGCAGTATTTT
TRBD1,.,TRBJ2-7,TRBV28,CASSFQSGTAFSYEQYF,TGTGCCAGCAGTTTCCAATCCGGGACAGCGTTCTCCTACGAGCAGTACTTC
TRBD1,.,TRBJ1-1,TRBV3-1,CASSRDSSDTEAFF,TGTGCCAGTTCTAGGGACAGCTCAGACACTGAAGCTTTCTTT
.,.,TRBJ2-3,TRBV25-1,CTSNHFSSDTQYF,TGTACCAGCAATCACTTTTCTTCGGATACGCAGTATTTT
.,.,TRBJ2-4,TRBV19,CASSIAQTAKNIQYF,TGTGCCAGTAGTATAGCTCAGACAGCCAAAAACATTCAGTACTTC
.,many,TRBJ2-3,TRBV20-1,CSASRTYRSGRGADTQYF,TGCAGTGCTTCGCGCACCTACCGTTCCGGGAGAGGTGCAGATACGCAGTATTTT
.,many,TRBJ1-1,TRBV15,CATSSRDMNTEAFF,TGTGCCACCAGCTCAAGGGACATGAACACTGAAGCTTTCTTT
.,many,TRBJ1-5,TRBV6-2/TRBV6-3,CASTHPGQPQHF,TGTGCCAGCACCCATCCAGGTCAGCCCCAGCATTTT
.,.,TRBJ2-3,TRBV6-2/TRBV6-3,CASSYMAGKFTDTQYF,TGTGCCAGCAGTTACATGGCAGGCAAATTCACAGATACGCAGTATTTT